Following are 17 T cell receptor beta chains from one sample sequenced in a study of T cell repertoires in cytomegalovirus infection. One entry per CDR3 protein, called by TCRdb with MiXCR from the reads. The table records some 940,000 distinct CDR3 sequences, about a third of them present only once. For these TCRs, the target antigens are not known. Sequenced here: cultured CD8+ T cells from PBMCs, sampled from culture after CMV antigen stimulation. The receptors stem from a human donor in good health (CMV status not recorded). Some clones in this sample may be carry-over from other donors' samples.

This chain uses TRBV19 with TRBJ2-1; tentatively, D is TRBD1 (6 bases). The germline V gene has CDR1 LNHDA and CDR2 SQIVND (reference sequence). V shed 11 bases and J shed 9 bases, with 20 bases lying between them. The CDR3 is made up of 13 amino acids. The CDR3 DNA follows: TGTGCCTCGAGGGGGATGGGGATTAGTGAGCAGTTCTTC. It yields the protein CASRGMGISEQFF. The variable domain in full, completed from reference TRBV19 and TRBJ2-1, reads DGGITQSPKYLFRKEGQNVTLSCEQNLNHDAMYWYRQDPGQGLRLIYYSQIVNDFQKGDIAEGYSVSREKKESFPLTVTSAQKNPTAFYLCASRGMGISEQFFGPGTRLTVL.

The gene calls are TRBV24-1 and TRBJ2-6, with D maybe TRBD1 (6 bases). The CDR3 covers 20 residues. Germline lookup yields CDR1 KGHDR and CDR2 SFDVKD. The V gene lost 0 bases and the J gene lost 0 bases, with 17 bases spanning the gap. For the CDR3, the DNA is TGTGCCACCAGTGATTTGGGGGATGACAGGAACCCCTCTGGGGCCAACGTCCTGACTTTC. It codes for CATSDLGDDRNPSGANVLTF.

This clonotype was detected only once. The V gene is TRBV2, the J gene TRBJ2-5; D possibly corresponds to TRBD1 (5 bases). The germline V and J ends were trimmed by 9 bases and 5 bases, with 13 bases remaining between them. The V gene's germline CDR1 is SNHLY and CDR2 FYNNEI. The CDR3 runs 12 residues. CDR3 in amino acids: CARADKRETQYF. CDR3 nucleotide sequence: TGTGCCAGGGCGGACAAACGGGAGACCCAGTACTTC.

The table lists this clonotype with many counts. The chain couples TRBV7-2 to TRBJ2-3; D tentatively fits TRBD1 or TRBD2 (5 bases each). The CDR3 has 18 residues. V was cut by 0 bases and J by 3 bases, with 19 bases left in between. In germline, CDR1 is SGHTA, CDR2 FQGNSA. The CDR3 spells CASSLARRDRVWTDTQYF. The CDR3 nucleotides read TGTGCCAGCAGCTTAGCGCGACGGGACCGCGTTTGGACAGATACGCAGTATTTT.

The CDR3 here is CASSQRGGQADTQYF. The CDR3 DNA follows: TGTGCCAGCAGCCAGCGGGGGGGCCAGGCAGATACGCAGTATTTT. V usage is TRBV7-9 and J usage is TRBJ2-3; 10 positions agree with TRBD2. Per the germline V gene, CDR1 is SEHNR and CDR2 is FQNEAQ (reference sequence). V shed 5 bases, J shed 4 bases, and the junction held 6 bases outside the gene matches. The CDR3 spans 15 residues.

This clonotype came up a few times. The J gene is TRBJ2-5, the V gene TRBV19; maybe TRBD2 (6 bases). Trimming took off 3 bases at V and 4 bases at J, with 12 bases between the two ends. Germline CDR1 is LNHDA and CDR2 is SQIVND (reference sequence). This CDR3 is built from 14 residues. The CDR3 spells CASSIRGLRETQYF. CDR3 nucleotides: TGTGCCAGTAGTATCCGAGGACTAAGAGAGACCCAGTACTTC.

This clonotype showed up many times. CDR3 residues: CASSLVGGGGFTASTDTQYF. CDR3 coding DNA: TGTGCCAGCAGCTTAGTTGGCGGGGGGGGATTCACCGCTAGCACAGATACGCAGTATTTT. The chain links TRBV7-2 to TRBJ2-3; 9 bases map to TRBD2. Germline V gene lookup returns CDR1 SGHTA and CDR2 FQGNSA. There are 20 residues in the CDR3. The V gene end was trimmed by 1 base and the J gene end by 0 bases; junction bases not matched to a gene: 14.

V gene TRBV5-1 combines with J gene TRBJ2-1, with TRBD2 matching over 10 bases. The germline gives CDR1 SGHRS, CDR2 YFSETQ. Unmatched junction bases numbered 3, after V lost 2 bases and J lost 7 bases. This CDR3 region has 14 residues. The CDR3 is CASSLKAGGNEQFF. CDR3 DNA sequence: TGCGCCAGCAGCTTAAAAGCGGGGGGGAATGAGCAGTTCTTC.

This clonotype has at least ten counts. This chain connects TRBV7-3 to TRBJ2-3, with D perhaps matching TRBD1 (5 bases). Germline CDR1 and CDR2: SGHTA and FQGTGA. The CDR3 length is 15 residues. V was clipped by 2 bases and J by 2 bases, with 11 bases between them. The CDR3 coding sequence is TGTGCCAGCAGCTTAGATCAGGGTGTCACAGATACGCAGTATTTT. The encoded protein is CASSLDQGVTDTQYF.

The V call is TRBV20-1, the J call TRBJ2-1; D is unclear. The CDR3 sequence is 13 residues long. Deletions cut 1 base from V and 3 bases from J, with 7 bases between. CDR1 is DFQATT, CDR2 SNEGSKA, per germline (reference sequence). CDR3 residues: CSARVANYNEQFF. In DNA form, the CDR3 reads TGCAGTGCTAGAGTGGCCAACTACAATGAGCAGTTCTTC.

The chain carries TRBV6-1 and TRBJ1-1; 9 bases agree with TRBD1. CDR1 is MNHNS and CDR2 is SASEGT in the germline V gene. CDR3 length: 14 residues. The junction had 4 bases not matched to a gene; V was cut back by 7 bases and J by 1 base. The chain's CDR3 is CASTIQGANTEAFF. CDR3 bases: TGTGCCAGCACCATACAGGGGGCGAACACTGAAGCTTTCTTT.

The J gene is TRBJ1-3, the V gene TRBV12-5, with 7 nucleotides matching TRBD1. Trimming cost V 1 base and J 2 bases; bases outside gene matches: 5. The CDR3 sequence is 16 residues long. CDR1 and CDR2 (germline): LGHNT, FRNRAP. The CDR3 sequence is CASGLDGTDPGNTIYF. The CDR3 DNA is TGTGCTAGTGGTTTGGACGGGACAGATCCTGGAAACACCATATATTTT.

CDR3 region: CASSQRRGPSPLHF. CDR3 in DNA: TGTGCCAGCAGCCAAAGGAGGGGGCCTTCACCCCTCCACTTT. This chain links TRBV14 with TRBJ1-6, with 7 bases that match TRBD1. In germline, CDR1 is SGHDN, CDR2 FVKESK. Trimming cost V 2 bases and J 9 bases; bases outside gene matches: 4. This CDR3 is 14 amino acids long.

This chain links TRBV9 with TRBJ2-3; D remains ambiguous. This CDR3 is built from 15 residues. V dropped 4 bases and J dropped 2 bases, with 14 bases sitting between them. Looked up from germline, CDR1 is SGDLS and CDR2 is YYNGEE. CDR3 nucleotides: TGTGCCAGCAGCTTCCGACAAGGGATCACAGATACGCAGTATTTT. It is translated as CASSFRQGITDTQYF.

The V and J genes are TRBV7-3 and TRBJ2-3; D tentatively reads TRBD1 or TRBD2 (6 bases each). Trimming removed 2 bases at V and 2 bases at J, with 20 bases between. The germline gives CDR1 SGHTA, CDR2 FQGTGA. This CDR3 spans 18 amino acids. The DNA for the CDR3 is TGTGCCAGCAGCTTAGAAGGGGGAGGAGCCTACCTCACAGATACGCAGTATTTT. It yields the protein CASSLEGGGAYLTDTQYF.

This clonotype was seen a few times. This rearrangement joins TRBV19 to TRBJ1-1, with unresolved D. V lost 2 bases and J lost 4, with 14 bases in between. The V gene's germline CDR1 is LNHDA and CDR2 SQIVND (reference sequence). The CDR3 length is 15 residues. The CDR3 loop is CASSIPSRTSTEAFF. DNA for the CDR3: TGTGCCAGTAGTATACCTTCGCGCACATCCACTGAAGCTTTCTTT.

This chain uses TRBV27 with TRBJ2-3, with D unclear. CDR3 length equals 14 residues. From germline, CDR1 is MNHEY and CDR2 SMNVEV (reference sequence). The germline V and J ends were trimmed by 0 bases and 5 bases, with 9 bases remaining between them. The CDR3 nucleotides are TGTGCCAGCAGTTTATCCCCCTACGGAGATACGCAGTATTTT. This encodes CASSLSPYGDTQYF.